Listed here is a single T cell receptor beta chain. This entry belongs to a study of blood T cell repertoires in COVID-19. Study-wide background: Italy, Spain and the United States were the sources of the convalescent and acute COVID-19 samples. Nucleic acid was either cDNA or gDNA, and it came from T cells, B-cell-depleted T cells, or PBMCs.

In the original analysis: Researchers report that nucleated cell counts were estimated from reference gene primer amplification. Profiled with immunoSEQ multiplex PCR; TCRdb holds only in-frame clones, not every one. V, J and clone size derive from that table, while D and trimming were established from the DNA sequence. Among 140,000 or so clones listed, 75% to 90% were seen once. CDR1 LNHNV and CDR2 YYDKDF come from the germline V gene (reference sequence). V was shortened by 7 bases and J by 0 bases, with 10 bases between the two germline ends. The CDR3 consists of 14 residues. The sequenced material came from peripheral blood. This clonotype was sampled from a woman aged 60-70 years with active COVID-19. V gene TRBV15 combines with J gene TRBJ1-5; D not resolved. CDR3 nucleotide sequence: TGTGCCACCACGCCGGACTATAGCAATCAGCCCCAGCATTTT. This codes for CATTPDYSNQPQHF.